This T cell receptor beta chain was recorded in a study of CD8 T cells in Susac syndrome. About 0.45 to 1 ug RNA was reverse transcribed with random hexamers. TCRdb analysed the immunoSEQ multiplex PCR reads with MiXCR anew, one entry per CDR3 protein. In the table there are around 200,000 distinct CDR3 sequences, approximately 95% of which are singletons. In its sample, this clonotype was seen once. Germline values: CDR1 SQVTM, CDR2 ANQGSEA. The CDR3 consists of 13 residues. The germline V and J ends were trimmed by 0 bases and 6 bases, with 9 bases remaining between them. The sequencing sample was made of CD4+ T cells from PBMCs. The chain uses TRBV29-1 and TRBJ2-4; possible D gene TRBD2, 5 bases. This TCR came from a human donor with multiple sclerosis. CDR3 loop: CSVEDSGINIQYF. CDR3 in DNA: TGCAGCGTTGAAGATTCCGGGATAAACATTCAGTACTTC.